Listed below are T cell receptor beta chains from one sample, sequenced in a study of cytomegalovirus exposure and HLA in healthy donors. Clones were sequenced by immunoSEQ multiplex PCR, and TCRdb holds only the in-frame ones, with some missing. The profile shows some 65,000 clones, 62% of them singletons. Sequencing was carried out using PBMCs. The receptors here all came from a man aged 25 to 40 in good health and CMV-seronegative. Both conserved end residues are part of each CDR3. D genes are given only for firm matches. The listing skips clone size in some rows; elsewhere it reads once, few, many or a size class.

clone_size	d_call	j_call	v_call	cdr3_aa	cdr3_nt
NA	NA	TRBJ2-5	TRBV4-2	CASSQDVPSGQETQYF	TGTGCCAGCAGCCAAGATGTACCCAGCGGACAAGAGACCCAGTACTTC
NA	NA	TRBJ1-3	TRBV29-1	CGGTGQGNTIYF	TGCGGAGGGACTGGCCAAGGAAACACCATATATTTT
NA	NA	TRBJ2-1	TRBV7-9	CASSRGYRGTGESYNEQFF	TGTGCCAGCAGCAGAGGGTACAGGGGAACGGGGGAAAGCTACAATGAGCAGTTCTTC
NA	NA	TRBJ2-7	TRBV5-1	CASSLGTVAYEQYF	TGCGCCAGCAGCTTGGGCACGGTCGCCTACGAGCAGTACTTC
few	TRBD2	TRBJ2-2	TRBV7-2	CAIKTGLALSGELFF	TGTGCCATCAAAACGGGACTAGCTTTATCCGGGGAGCTGTTTTTT
NA	TRBD1	TRBJ1-1	TRBV7-3	CASSFTGEKAFF	TGTGCCAGCAGCTTTACAGGGGAAAAAGCTTTCTTT
NA	TRBD1	TRBJ1-2	TRBV30	CACSTGDHYGYTF	TGTGCCTGTTCGACAGGGGATCATTATGGCTACACCTTC
few	TRBD1	TRBJ2-3	TRBV9	CASSGTLGQGTDTQYF	TGTGCCAGCAGCGGAACTCTAGGACAGGGGACAGATACGCAGTATTTT
few	NA	TRBJ2-1	TRBV29-1	CSVAPTPAQIF	TGCAGCGTTGCACCTACCCCTGCCCAAATCTTC
NA	NA	TRBJ2-1	TRBV9	CASSGGHEQFF	TGTGCCAGCAGCGGGGGCCATGAGCAGTTCTTC
few	NA	TRBJ2-7	TRBV29-1	CSASGGTSYEQYF	TGCAGCGCATCAGGGGGGACCTCCTACGAGCAGTACTTC
NA	NA	TRBJ1-2	TRBV29-1	CSVVRGNYGYTF	TGCAGCGTTGTACGGGGAAACTATGGCTACACCTTC
NA	TRBD1	TRBJ1-3	TRBV19	CASSLEGQASRHTIYF	TGTGCCAGTAGCCTCGAAGGACAGGCCAGTCGTCACACCATATATTTT
NA	TRBD1	TRBJ2-7	TRBV11-2	CASSLNRGRPYEQYF	TGTGCCAGCAGCCTCAACAGGGGGCGGCCCTACGAGCAGTACTTC
NA	TRBD1	TRBJ2-7	TRBV27	CASSSPGTGDYEQYF	TGTGCCAGCAGCTCCCCCGGGACAGGAGACTACGAGCAGTACTTC
few	TRBD1	TRBJ2-7	TRBV30	CAWSSMNRDTGGSYEQYF	TGTGCCTGGAGTTCTATGAACCGGGACACAGGGGGGTCCTACGAGCAGTACTTC